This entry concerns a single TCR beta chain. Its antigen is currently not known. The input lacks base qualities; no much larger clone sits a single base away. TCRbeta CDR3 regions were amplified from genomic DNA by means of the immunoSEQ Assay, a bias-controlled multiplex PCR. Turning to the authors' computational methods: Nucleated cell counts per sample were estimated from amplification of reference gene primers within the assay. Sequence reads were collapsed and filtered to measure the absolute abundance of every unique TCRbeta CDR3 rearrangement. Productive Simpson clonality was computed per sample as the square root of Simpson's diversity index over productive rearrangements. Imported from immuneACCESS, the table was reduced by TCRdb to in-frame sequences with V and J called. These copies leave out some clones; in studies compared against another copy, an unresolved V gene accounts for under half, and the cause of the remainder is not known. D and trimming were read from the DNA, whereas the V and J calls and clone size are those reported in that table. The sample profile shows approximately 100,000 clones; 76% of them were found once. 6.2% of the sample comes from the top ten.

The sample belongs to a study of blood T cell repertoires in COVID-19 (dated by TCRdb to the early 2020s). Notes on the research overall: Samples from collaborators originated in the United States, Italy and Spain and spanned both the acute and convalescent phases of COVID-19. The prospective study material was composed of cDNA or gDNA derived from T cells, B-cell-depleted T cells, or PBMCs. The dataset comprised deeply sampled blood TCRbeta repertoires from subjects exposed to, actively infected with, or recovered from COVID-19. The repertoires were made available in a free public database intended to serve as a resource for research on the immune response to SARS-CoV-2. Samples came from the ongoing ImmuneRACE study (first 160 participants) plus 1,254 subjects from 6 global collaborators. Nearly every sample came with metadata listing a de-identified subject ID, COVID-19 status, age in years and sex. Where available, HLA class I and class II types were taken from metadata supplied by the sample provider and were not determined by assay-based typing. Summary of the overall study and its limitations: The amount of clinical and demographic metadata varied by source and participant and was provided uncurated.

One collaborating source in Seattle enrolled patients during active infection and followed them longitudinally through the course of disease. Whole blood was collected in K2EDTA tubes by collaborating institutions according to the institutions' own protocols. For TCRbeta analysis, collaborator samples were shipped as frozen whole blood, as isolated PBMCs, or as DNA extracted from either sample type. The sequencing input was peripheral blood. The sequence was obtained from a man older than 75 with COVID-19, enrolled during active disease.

The CDR3 in this case is CASSLQGLQYNEQFF. The DNA reads as follows: TGTGCCAGCAGCTTACAGGGACTACAATACAATGAGCAGTTCTTC. The chain was built from TRBV7-9 and TRBJ2-1, and TRBD2 aligns with 7 junction nucleotides. There are 15 amino acids in the CDR3, from cysteine to phenylalanine inclusive. CDR3 DNA is the only sequence kept; it has 45 bases, read in frame from the first base. Trimming accounts for 2 bases at V and 4 bases at J, while the number of junction bases matched to no gene is 5. The germline V gene encodes CDR1 SEHNR and CDR2 FQNEAQ (reference sequence).